The clone carrying this T cell receptor (beta chain) was seen only a few times. Some clones are missing from TCRdb's copy, which holds only in-frame ones; the method was immunoSEQ multiplex PCR. In the table there are around 75,000 clones, roughly 84% of which are singletons. The CDR3 is 16 residues long. V was cut by 4 bases and J by 6 bases, with 21 bases left in between. Looked up from germline, CDR1 is MGHRA and CDR2 is YSYEKL. The record originates from a study of T cell clones after liver transplantation. The source is a human patient who received a liver transplant. Some T cells may be provided by the graft donor. The rearrangement uses TRBV4-1 and TRBJ1-2; possible D gene TRBD1, 6 bases. The sequencing used CD4+ T cells from blood, collected roughly 48 months after liver transplant. In DNA form, the CDR3 reads TGCGCCAGCAGCCGGAGGCCAGGGGTTGAGGGAGATGGCTACACCTTC. Translated: CASSRRPGVEGDGYTF.